This T cell receptor (beta chain) was documented in a study of T cells in Graves' hyperthyroidism and ophthalmopathy. Whole-study context: Peripheral blood sampling occurred at initial diagnosis, before any treatment.

Uncontrolled infection, other autoimmune disease, pregnancy or lactation disqualified patients from enrolment. This clonotype showed up many times. Germline lookup yields CDR1 LNHNV and CDR2 YYDKDF (reference sequence). V lost 5 bases, J lost 0 bases, and 7 bases stayed unmatched. There are 15 residues in the CDR3. RNA transcripts were the template for amplifying TCR beta CDR3 regions. First-round RT-PCR of the TCR CDR3 relied on the HTBI primer set. From the multiplex PCR reads, TCRdb called clonotypes with MiXCR, one entry per CDR3 protein. The data contain a few hundred thousand distinct CDR3 sequences, around a sixth of them singletons.

The V call is TRBV15, the J call TRBJ2-7; TRBD1 matches 7 bases. The sequence derives from a man younger than 30 with Graves' ophthalmopathy. The sample comprised blood. The CDR3 here is CATSPDRDSSYEQYF. Here the CDR3 DNA reads TGTGCCACCAGCCCCGACCGGGACAGCTCCTACGAGCAGTACTTC. The variable domain in full, with the rest retrieved from reference TRBV15 and TRBJ2-7, is DAMVIQNPRYQVTQFGKPVTLSCSQTLNHNVMYWYQQKSSQAPKLLFHYYDKDFNNEADTPDNFQSRRPNTSFCFLDIRSPGLGDTAMYLCATSPDRDSSYEQYFGPGTRLTVT.